Below are 17 T cell receptor beta chains sequenced from a single sample in a study of blood T cell repertoires in COVID-19. Profiling relied on immunoSEQ multiplex PCR, and the TCRdb table lists in-frame clones only, not all of them. The data show a few hundred thousand clones, 85% seen once. Sequenced input: PBMCs or T cells enriched from blood (not recorded which). The receptor set was obtained from a man between 35 and 55 years old who had recovered from COVID-19.

The genes are TRBV10-3 and TRBJ2-1, with TRBD2 matching 14 bases. This CDR3 is built from 19 residues. Germline assignment: CDR1 ENHRY and CDR2 SYGVKD. With V trimmed by 3 bases and J by 8 bases, 15 bases remained unmatched. The DNA of the CDR3 is TGTGCCATCAGTGAAGTAGGACTAGCGGGAGGCGGTATGGAATATGAGCAGTTCTTC. Amino acid sequence: CAISEVGLAGGGMEYEQFF.

The table lists this clone with a count of one. The V gene is TRBV19, the J gene TRBJ1-6; D is unresolved. Germline lookup yields CDR1 LNHDA and CDR2 SQIVND (reference sequence). V was trimmed by 6 bases and J by 7 bases, leaving 16 bases between them. The CDR3 has 15 amino acids. The CDR3 sequence: CASRPQRTGNSPLHF. The CDR3 nucleotides are TGTGCCAGTAGACCTCAAAGGACGGGAAATTCACCCCTCCACTTT. Based on the CDR3 plus reference TRBV19 and TRBJ1-6, the full variable domain is DGGITQSPKYLFRKEGQNVTLSCEQNLNHDAMYWYRQDPGQGLRLIYYSQIVNDFQKGDIAEGYSVSREKKESFPLTVTSAQKNPTAFYLCASRPQRTGNSPLHFGNGTRLTVT.

The chain combines TRBV10-1 with TRBJ2-3; perhaps TRBD2 as D (5 bases). With 4 bases removed from V and 5 bases from J, the gap between germline ends came to 13 bases. Germline values: CDR1 WNHNN, CDR2 SYGVQD (reference sequence). The CDR3 spans 14 residues. The CDR3, as DNA: TGCGCCAGCAGTGTCAAGGACTTACAAGATACGCAGTATTTT. Translated: CASSVKDLQDTQYF.

CDR3 in DNA: TGTGCCAGCAGCCCGCGACTAGCGGGAGATCCCTCCAGAGATACGCAGTATTTT. This gives the protein CASSPRLAGDPSRDTQYF. The V and J genes are TRBV14 and TRBJ2-3; 12 nucleotides match TRBD2. V lost 4 bases and J lost 5; bases outside the gene matches: 13. The CDR3 runs to 18 residues. Germline V gene sequence: CDR1 SGHDN, CDR2 FVKESK.

V gene TRBV14 combines with J gene TRBJ1-2; D remains unclear. CDR3 length: 13 amino acids. Trimming removed 6 bases at V and 4 bases at J, with 12 bases between. CDR1 and CDR2 (germline): SGHDN, FVKESK. The CDR3 DNA reads TGTGCCAGCAGACCAAGTGCTACCTATGGCTACACCTTC. It is translated as CASRPSATYGYTF.

The rearrangement joins TRBV7-8 to TRBJ2-1, with TRBD2 as a possible D gene (6 bases). The CDR3 totals 11 residues. Germline CDR1 and CDR2: SGHVS and FQNEAQ. CDR3 DNA: TGTCCTACGGGGGTTGTGAATGAGCAGTTCTTC. This sequence encodes CPTGVVNEQFF.

The chain links TRBV5-6 to TRBJ1-2, with 7 bases lining up with TRBD1. V lost 4 bases and J lost 2; bases outside the gene matches: 2. The CDR3 contains 13 residues. CDR1 is SGHDT, CDR2 YYEEEE, per germline. In nucleotides, the CDR3 is TGTGCCAGCAGCCGGGACAGCAACTATGGCTACACCTTC. Amino acid sequence: CASSRDSNYGYTF.

The chain joins TRBV15 to TRBJ2-7; 8 positions agree with TRBD1. This CDR3 is built from 13 residues. The germline V gene encodes CDR1 LNHNV and CDR2 YYDKDF (reference sequence). V gave up 5 bases and J gave up 3 bases; unmatched junction bases: 3. The DNA for the CDR3 is TGTGCCACCAGCGCCGGACAGGGCTACGAGCAGTACTTC. This gives the protein CATSAGQGYEQYF. The full variable domain, completed using reference TRBV15 and TRBJ2-7, is DAMVIQNPRYQVTQFGKPVTLSCSQTLNHNVMYWYQQKSSQAPKLLFHYYDKDFNNEADTPDNFQSRRPNTSFCFLDIRSPGLGDTAMYLCATSAGQGYEQYFGPGTRLTVT.

The V and J genes are TRBV5-1 and TRBJ1-1; tentatively, D is TRBD1 (5 bases). This CDR3 spans 15 amino acids. CDR1 is SGHRS, CDR2 YFSETQ, per germline. V was pared by 4 bases and J by 5 bases, with 18 bases between. CDR3 in amino acids: CASSPDPGRETEAFF. As DNA, the CDR3 is TGCGCCAGCAGCCCTGACCCAGGGAGGGAAACTGAAGCTTTCTTT.

The chain links TRBV28 to TRBJ2-1; the match to TRBD1 covers 7 bases. The CDR3 totals 14 residues. Per germline, CDR1 MDHEN and CDR2 SYDVKM. V trimming: 6 bases; J trimming: 3 bases; junction bases outside the gene matches: 5. CDR3 DNA: TGTGCCAGCAGGGGTGGGACAGACTACAATGAGCAGTTCTTC. As protein: CASRGGTDYNEQFF.

The V gene is TRBV7-2, the J gene TRBJ2-2, with 10 bases fitting TRBD2. This CDR3 spans 17 amino acids. Germline V CDR1 and CDR2: SGHTA, FQGNSA. J was trimmed by 5 bases and V by 1 base; bases with no gene match: 7. The chain's CDR3 is CASSLGVTSGWTGELFF. CDR3 DNA sequence: TGTGCCAGCAGCTTAGGTGTGACTAGCGGGTGGACCGGGGAGCTGTTTTTT.

This rearrangement joins TRBV6-5 to TRBJ2-5, with D possibly TRBD1 on 5 matching bases. Germline V lookup: CDR1 MNHEY, CDR2 SVGAGI. The CDR3 consists of 15 residues. Trimming removed 4 bases from V and 4 bases from J, with 16 bases in between. CDR3 bases: TGTGCCAGCAGTTCGCAGGGTGGTGGTGGAGAGACCCAGTACTTC. Translation gives CASSSQGGGGETQYF.

This clone was recorded only once. J is TRBJ1-2 and V is TRBV30; D is uncertain. The germline gives CDR1 GTSNPN, CDR2 SVGIG (reference sequence). CDR3 length: 19 amino acids. Trimming stripped 7 bases from V and 4 bases from J, with 34 bases between. The CDR3 reads CASLRASVRLRWVAYGYTF. As DNA, the CDR3 is TGTGCCTCGCTAAGAGCCAGTGTCCGTTTACGGTGGGTAGCCTATGGCTACACCTTC.

In its sample, this clone was seen a few times. This rearrangement joins TRBV10-1 to TRBJ2-7; 8 nucleotides agree with TRBD2. V lost 5 bases and J lost 5; bases outside the gene matches: 5. Germline CDR1 WNHNN, CDR2 SYGVQD (reference sequence). The CDR3 totals 13 residues. Here the CDR3 reads CASSPGLDNEQYF. Here the CDR3 DNA reads TGCGCCAGCAGTCCGGGACTAGACAACGAGCAGTACTTC.

The J gene is TRBJ1-5, the V gene TRBV5-8, with 8 bases lining up with TRBD1. With 4 bases clipped from V and 6 bases from J, the junction kept 9 bases outside the gene matches. The CDR3 loop spans 15 amino acids. Germline V gene sequence: CDR1 SGHTS, CDR2 YDEGEE. In nucleotides, the CDR3 is TGTGCCAGCAGCCCGGCAGACAGGGGAAGTCAGCCCCAGCATTTT. Translated: CASSPADRGSQPQHF.

The gene calls are TRBV7-2 and TRBJ2-1; tentatively, D is TRBD2 (6 bases). This CDR3 comprises 15 residues. Trimming stripped 10 bases from V and 0 bases from J, with 16 bases between. The V gene's germline CDR1 is SGHTA and CDR2 FQGNSA. The CDR3 region has the DNA TGTGCCATCCGAAGTAGGGAGGTCTCCTACAATGAGCAGTTCTTC. It translates to CAIRSREVSYNEQFF.

The V and J genes are TRBV9 and TRBJ2-7; 9 positions agree with TRBD1. The CDR3 consists of 14 residues. Germline-derived CDR1 and CDR2 are SGDLS and YYNGEE. V lost 3 bases to trimming and J lost 3 bases; unmatched junction nucleotides: 4. CDR3 coding DNA: TGTGCCAGCAGCGCGACAGGGGGGTACTACGAGCAGTACTTC. This sequence encodes CASSATGGYYEQYF.